The present T cell receptor (beta chain) was sequenced within a study of T cells after yellow fever vaccination (dated by TCRdb to about 2019). Describing the broader study: The SMART-Seq v4 Ultra Low Input RNA kit was used to prepare libraries from fractions with low cell numbers. Bulk TCR alpha and beta repertoires were sequenced longitudinally to track T-cell clones before and after primary and booster YFV17D yellow fever vaccination. Two healthy male donors, one aged 18 to 29 and one aged 30 to 40 years, made up the cohort. Bulk PBMC replicates and cell subsets were isolated from blood drawn at multiple timepoints before and after both primary and secondary immunization. Paper-wide results and their limitations: After the booster, most of the clones that had expanded following primary vaccination were detected again (roughly 96% of CD4 and more than 85% of CD8), which suggests that memory was broadly maintained. Because abundant contaminating clonotypes from the bulk population could be contained in FACS-sorted repertoires, computational filtering was required. Compared with the primary T-cell response, the secondary T-cell response was faster but weaker, reaching its peak on day 5 rather than on day 15. The study included only a couple of donors, which limits how far the findings can be generalized. A small fraction of clonotypes appeared in both the CD4 and CD8 compartments, likely as a result of convergent recombination.

Synthesis of TCR cDNA relied on 5'RACE template switching, a step that introduced a universal primer site along with unique molecular identifiers. Priming of cDNA synthesis was performed from both the TCR alpha and TCR beta constant segments. Two PCR steps were used to amplify libraries, with sample barcodes and sequencing adapters being added in the second step. Sequencing of the libraries was done on either Illumina HiSeq 2500 (2x100 bp) or NovaSeq (2x150 bp). The source study handled its data this way. MIGEC handled demultiplexing of reads and collapsing into UMI consensus sequences, while MiXCR performed V(D)J alignment. Clonotypes responding to the vaccine were identified with edgeR on replicate PBMC samples, with the criteria of FDR below 0.01 and a log2 fold change above 5 up to day 15. Each bulk clonotype was labeled CD4 or CD8 based on which sequenced repertoire, CD4 or CD8, contained the clonotype at higher abundance. TCRdb applied fastp at Q25 and MiXCR to the public reads, then kept only in-frame beta chains. Duplicate CDR3 protein sequences are folded into a single record with the most common DNA and genes. TCRdb's processing, not the study's, gives the V and J calls here. The sample records more than 120,000 distinct CDR3 sequences, 6.5% to 8.5% of which are singletons. Of the sample, under 0.85% falls within the top ten clones.

This clonotype was recorded at least ten times. Its antigen remains undetermined. No much larger clone exists at a distance of one base, and base qualities are not known. The treatment or condition tag for this specimen amounts to: live attenuated yellow fever vaccine strain. PBMCs were isolated from peripheral blood using a standard Ficoll-Paque protocol. Dynabeads CD4 and CD8 positive selection kits were used to isolate the CD4 and CD8 T-cell fractions. TriZol was used to extract RNA from bulk PBMCs, from CD4 and CD8 fractions, and from dextramer-positive and dextramer-negative fractions. The CDR3 runs 14 amino acids, cysteine and phenylalanine included. Only the CDR3 portion is preserved as DNA: 42 bases, with reading frame beginning at the first base. Unmatched junction bases come to 9, with V trimmed by 5 bases and J by 7 bases. CDR1 SGHTA and CDR2 FQGNSA were looked up in the germline V gene.

This sequence was found in a man between 25 and 39 years old who received the YFV17D yellow fever vaccine. Recombination linked TRBV7-2 to TRBJ2-7; 9 central bases correspond to TRBD1. Sequenced here: CD4+ T cells sorted from PBMCs, sampled 5 days after the yellow fever booster vaccination. The DNA sequence reads TGTGCCAGCAGCCCCCCCGGACAGGGGTATGAGCAGTACTTC. This sequence encodes CASSPPGQGYEQYF.